Below, 11 T cell receptor beta chains from the same sample are listed, as sequenced in a study of monozygotic twins with inflammatory bowel disease (dated by TCRdb to the late 2010s). The library was made by 5' RACE. The reads were generated on an Illumina HiSeq 2500. TCRdb reprocessed the reads, reporting each CDR3 protein sequence once and no DNA. The record for this sample contains around 380,000 distinct CDR3 sequences. 2% to 3% of the sample is in the top ten clones. The sample comprised blood. The receptors were gathered from a human donor with ulcerative colitis or Crohn's disease, or a healthy co-twin of an affected twin (not recorded which).

The chain carries TRBV4-3 and TRBJ1-1; TCRdb's D call, TRBD1, is unchecked because there is no DNA. CDR1 LGHNA and CDR2 YSLEER come from the germline V gene. The CDR3 is made up of 16 amino acids. The CDR3 protein is CASSQDFRQAGTEAFF.

The chain combines TRBV5-1 with TRBJ1-1. Germline CDR1 reads SGHRS; CDR2 reads YFSETQ. The CDR3 spans 15 residues. CDR3 sequence reads: CASSLEVRLNTEAFF.

V and J are TRBV7-2 and TRBJ2-3; with no DNA, the TCRdb D assignment of TRBD1 cannot be verified. Germline CDR1 SGHTA, CDR2 FQGNSA. The CDR3 runs to 14 residues. The CDR3 sequence is CASSLARAGDTQYF. The entire variable domain, with the rest obtained from reference TRBV7-2 and TRBJ2-3, is as follows: GAGVSQSPSNKVTEKGKDVELRCDPISGHTALYWYRQSLGQGLEFLIYFQGNSAPDKSGLPSDRFSAERTGGSVSTLTIQRTQQEDSAVYLCASSLARAGDTQYFGPGTRLTVL.

The chain couples TRBV29-1 to TRBJ2-2. CDR3 length: 13 residues. Germline-derived CDR1 and CDR2 are SQVTM and ANQGSEA. Here the CDR3 reads CSSRGSNTGELFF.

V usage is TRBV10-2 and J usage is TRBJ1-1; the TRBD1 assignment by TCRdb is unverifiable without DNA. The germline CDR1 and CDR2 sequences are WSHSY and SAAADI. CDR3 length: 14 amino acids. The CDR3 sequence: CASRRDRQNTEAFF.

The chain employs TRBV5-5 and TRBJ2-2; TCRdb outputs TRBD1, but without DNA this stays unchecked. Germline-derived CDR1 and CDR2 are SGHKS and YYEKEE (reference sequence). The CDR3 contains 16 residues. CDR3 sequence reads: CASSFMTGRPTGELFF. The complete variable domain, with remaining parts taken from reference TRBV5-5 and TRBJ2-2, reads DAGVTQSPTHLIKTRGQQVTLRCSPISGHKSVSWYQQVLGQGPQFIFQYYEKEERGRGNFPDRFSARQFPNYSSELNVNALLLGDSALYLCASSFMTGRPTGELFFGEGSRLTVL.

This CDR3 reads CASSLADRTQETQYF. The rearrangement links TRBV5-1 to TRBJ2-5. In germline, CDR1 is SGHRS, CDR2 YFSETQ. The CDR3 has 15 amino acids.

CDR3 region: CSVEGSPRTYNEQFF. The chain couples TRBV29-1 to TRBJ2-1; with no DNA, the TCRdb D assignment of TRBD2 cannot be verified. CDR3 size: 15 residues. Germline V gene lookup returns CDR1 SQVTM and CDR2 ANQGSEA.

The genes are TRBV14 and TRBJ1-2. CDR3 size: 13 residues. Germline loops: CDR1 SGHDN, CDR2 FVKESK. CDR3 protein: CASSRDPLYGYTF.

The CDR3 here is CASSSGTSGSYNEQFF. The gene calls are TRBV7-7 and TRBJ2-1; lacking DNA, the TRBD2 call made by TCRdb goes unchecked. This CDR3 is built from 16 residues. CDR1 is SSHAT, CDR2 FNYEAQ, per germline (reference sequence).

The V gene is TRBV27, the J gene TRBJ2-7; TCRdb outputs TRBD2, but without DNA this stays unchecked. CDR1 and CDR2 from the germline V gene are MNHEY and SMNVEV (reference sequence). This CDR3 is 14 amino acids long. The CDR3 sequence is CASSLRVPRDEQYF.